Below are 5 T cell receptor beta chains sequenced from a single sample in a study of tumor-infiltrating lymphocytes in primary liver carcinoma. DNA and RNA were both co-extracted from 20-30 mg of bulk tissue that had not been sorted. With roughly 500 ng total RNA as template and a constant-region primer, TCR beta cDNA was made. Three nested multiplex PCR rounds, a slightly modified ARM-PCR method, built the TCR beta libraries. It was with TRBV1-TRBV30 forward primers and a C-beta reverse primer that the first two PCR rounds were run, at around 10 cycles each. TCRdb re-derived calls from the multiplex PCR reads in MiXCR, one entry per CDR3 protein. This table holds approximately 20,000 distinct CDR3 sequences, roughly 85% found once. The sample comprised liver tumor tissue from sampling region 1. Subset noted: tumor region T1, superior pole. The source is a woman aged 30 to 39 with primary liver carcinoma and hepatitis B virus infection.

Worth noting for this clonotype: A junction end diverges from the germline sequence, so it may reflect a read error. The chain couples TRBV6-2 or TRBV6-3 to TRBJ2-7; D is possibly TRBD2 (6 bases). The CDR3 loop spans 16 amino acids. Germline V CDR1 and CDR2: MNHEY, SVGEGT. CDR3 sequence (DNA): TGTACCAGCAGACGTCTGGCCGGAGGAGGGCAGGGAGAGCAGTACTTC. Translation gives CTSRRLAGGGQGEQYF.

The rearrangement joins TRBV4-3 to TRBJ1-2, with D hard to call. There are 14 residues in the CDR3. V lost 7 bases, J lost 9 bases, and 21 bases lay in between. Germline values: CDR1 LGHNA, CDR2 YSLEER. The CDR3 here is CASNAELEIYCYTF. Here the CDR3 DNA reads TGCGCCAGCAACGCTGAGTTGGAGATATATTGCTACACCTTC.

The sample holds one count of this clonotype. The V call is TRBV28, the J call TRBJ2-2; TRBD2 agrees at 7 bases. This CDR3 is 13 amino acids long. Germline CDR1 and CDR2: MDHEN and SYDVKM. V shed 10 bases and J 7 bases; nucleotides not matched to a gene: 9. The CDR3 nucleotides read TGTGCCAACAGATTGAGCGGGATCGGGGAGCTGTTTTTT. This gives the protein CANRLSGIGELFF.

For this clonotype: A junction boundary mismatches the germline segment, possibly from a read error. The chain combines TRBV5-1 with TRBJ2-5; D is unresolved. Germline assignment: CDR1 SGHRS and CDR2 YFSETQ. The CDR3 is 14 residues long. The CDR3 sequence: CASSFQRTRETQYF. Written as DNA, the CDR3 is TGCGCCAGCAGCTTTCAGAGAACCCGAGAGACTCAGTACTTC.

Regarding this clonotype: Since a much larger clone is just one base distant, this may be a read error. The V call is TRBV28, the J call TRBJ2-1, with TRBD2 as a possible D gene (6 bases). The CDR3 runs to 14 residues. CDR1 is MDHEN, CDR2 SYDVKM, per germline. The CDR3 region is CASSHARGLNEQLF. As DNA, the CDR3 is TGTGCCAGCAGTCACGCCCGGGGGTTAAATGAGCAGCTCTTC.